This record looks at one T cell receptor beta chain sequence and its context. Its antigen is still unknown. The entry originates in a study of T cell repertoires in cytomegalovirus infection. Per the germline V gene, CDR1 is ENHRY and CDR2 is SYGVKD. After removal of 6 bases from V and 2 bases from J, the junction contained 4 bases not matched to a gene. The CDR3 runs 14 residues. MiXCR was run by TCRdb on the reads, yielding one entry per CDR3 protein. In the table there are about 310,000 distinct CDR3 sequences, just under 25% of which are singletons. The starting material was cultured PBMCs, obtained from culture after CMV antigen stimulation. V gene TRBV10-3 combines with J gene TRBJ2-7; 10 nucleotides match TRBD1. The receptor's source is a human donor in good health (CMV status not recorded). Some clones in this sample may be carry-over from other donors' samples. The DNA of the CDR3 is TGTGCCATCAGCCCGGGACAGGGGCCCTACGAGCAGTACGTC. Translating it yields CAISPGQGPYEQYV.